The text below deals with one T cell receptor (beta chain). As yet, its antigen is unknown. The junction departs from germline at one end; a sequencing error may be responsible. The record originates from a study of tumor-infiltrating lymphocytes in primary liver carcinoma. Study-level information: Tissue type made little difference to sample yields of roughly 3.65 to 7.5 million productive TCRbeta reads.

Unsorted whole blood supplied the blood RNA, and germline DNA was isolated too. Chronic HBV infection was present, with no prior treatment. Blood samples of roughly 4 milliliters were drawn preoperatively. Researchers generated TCR beta cDNA from roughly 520 ng of total RNA, relying on a constant-region primer. Each TCR beta library was derived from three nested multiplex PCR rounds that employed slightly modified ARM-PCR. One entry per CDR3 protein results from TCRdb running MiXCR on the multiplex PCR reads. The sample consists of approximately 330,000 distinct CDR3 sequences, less than 70% of them appearing once. Study conclusions and caveats: Researchers found tumor-adjacent and tumor-blood pairs overlapped less than tumor region pairs.

The sequencing sample was made of peripheral blood. The receptor comes from a man aged 35 to 55 with primary liver carcinoma and hepatitis B virus infection.

CDR3: CASRLGGSFETQYF. CDR3 DNA: TGTGCTAGCAGATTAGGGGGCAGCTTCGAGACCCAGTACTTC. This rearrangement joins TRBV7-2 to TRBJ2-5; 7 positions match TRBD1. The germline V gene has CDR1 SGHTA and CDR2 FQGNSA. This CDR3 has 14 residues.